By share, the clone carrying this T cell receptor beta chain ranks as medium-sized (0.01 to 0.1%). After removal of 4 bases from V and 6 bases from J, the junction contained 8 bases not matched to a gene. Germline V gives CDR1 SGHRS, CDR2 YFSETQ. CDR3 size: 14 residues. These data belong to a study of T-cell reconstitution after alpha-beta-depleted transplantation in children. Preparation of the TCRbeta library used unique molecular identifiers. TCRdb analysed the PCR reads with MiXCR anew, one entry per CDR3 protein. The top ten clones hold over 3% of a sample with approximately 510,000 distinct CDR3 sequences, around 16% of them seen once.

Sequenced here: PBMCs from the stem cell graft donor, sampled from the stem cell graft. The TCR was taken from a human donor who donated a stem cell graft to a child with acute lymphoblastic leukemia. V usage is TRBV5-1 and J usage is TRBJ1-2; 8 nucleotides line up with TRBD1. CDR3 nucleotide sequence: TGCGCCAGCAGCGTTGGACAGGGATGGGATGGCTACACCTTC. Translation gives CASSVGQGWDGYTF.